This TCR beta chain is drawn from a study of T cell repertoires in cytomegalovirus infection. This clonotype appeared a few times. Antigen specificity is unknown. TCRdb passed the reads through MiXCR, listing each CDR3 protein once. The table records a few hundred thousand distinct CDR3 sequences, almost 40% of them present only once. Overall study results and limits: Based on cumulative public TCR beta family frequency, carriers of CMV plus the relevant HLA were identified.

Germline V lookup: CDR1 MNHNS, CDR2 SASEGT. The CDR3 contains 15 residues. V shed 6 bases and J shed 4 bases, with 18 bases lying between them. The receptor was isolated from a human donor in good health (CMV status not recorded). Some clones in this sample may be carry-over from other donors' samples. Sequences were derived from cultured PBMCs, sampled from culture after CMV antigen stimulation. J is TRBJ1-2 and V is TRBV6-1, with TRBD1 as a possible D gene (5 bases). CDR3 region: CASRGAGSWGYGYTF. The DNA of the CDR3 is TGTGCCAGCAGAGGGGCAGGGAGCTGGGGCTATGGCTACACCTTC.